These 14 T cell receptor beta chains were all obtained from the same sample, sequenced in a study of T cells after yellow fever vaccination. From the 5' RACE reads, TCRdb called clonotypes with MiXCR, one entry per CDR3 protein. The table records hundreds of thousands of distinct CDR3 sequences, roughly a sixth of them present only once. This specimen was PBMCs, taken before the yellow fever booster vaccination. The source of these receptors is a man between 18 and 35 years old who received the YFV17D yellow fever vaccine.

The gene calls are TRBV6-2 or TRBV6-3 and TRBJ2-3; D possibly corresponds to TRBD1 (6 bases). The CDR3 is made up of 15 amino acids. V was clipped by 2 bases and J by 5 bases, with 14 bases between them. The germline CDR1 and CDR2 sequences are MNHEY and SVGEGT. The CDR3 region is CASSYADRFGDTQYF. The CDR3 nucleotides read TGTGCCAGCAGTTACGCAGACAGGTTCGGAGATACGCAGTATTTT.

In this sample, this clonotype turned up many times. The chain employs TRBV5-1 and TRBJ2-3; a weak D match, TRBD1 (5 bases). Germline V gene data show CDR1 as SGHRS and CDR2 as YFSETQ. V was pared by 0 bases and J by 4 bases, with 12 bases between. This CDR3 has 15 residues. The CDR3 loop reads CASSLEGQSADTQYF. The DNA of the CDR3 is TGCGCCAGCAGCTTGGAGGGGCAAAGCGCAGATACGCAGTATTTT.

This rearrangement joins TRBV4-1 to TRBJ1-1; no clear D. V lost 1 base, J lost 0 bases, and 9 bases lay in between. CDR1 and CDR2 (germline): MGHRA, YSYEKL. The CDR3 runs to 15 residues. This chain's CDR3 is CASSQGISLNTEAFF. The DNA of the CDR3 is TGCGCCAGCAGCCAAGGGATCAGTTTGAACACTGAAGCTTTCTTT.

This clonotype was counted a few times. The rearrangement uses TRBV6-1 and TRBJ1-5, with 7 positions matching TRBD1. CDR1 is MNHNS, CDR2 SASEGT, per germline. Losses at the gene ends were 2 bases for V and 9 bases for J; bases not matched to a gene: 13. CDR3 length: 16 residues. CDR3 nucleotides: TGTGCCAGCAGTGAAAACAAACCAGCAGGGGGTCGGCCCCAGCATTTT. Protein: CASSENKPAGGRPQHF.

Only a few counts were recorded for this clonotype. The gene calls are TRBV5-1 and TRBJ2-1; 9 nucleotides agree with TRBD1. The CDR3 contains 14 residues. Germline V CDR1 and CDR2: SGHRS, YFSETQ. After removal of 4 bases from V and 9 bases from J, the junction contained 8 bases not matched to a gene. The CDR3 reads CASSPRDREGEQFF. The CDR3 DNA reads TGCGCCAGCAGCCCACGGGACAGGGAGGGTGAGCAGTTCTTC.

The sample holds a few counts of this clonotype. The rearrangement uses TRBV29-1 and TRBJ2-7; D assignment may be TRBD1 or TRBD2 (5 bases each). The CDR3 covers 14 residues. V was shortened by 5 bases and J by 1 base, with 15 bases between the two germline ends. Germline CDR1 SQVTM, CDR2 ANQGSEA. CDR3 in amino acids: CSVRVTEGSYEQYF. In nucleotides, the CDR3 is TGCAGCGTTAGGGTGACCGAGGGGTCCTACGAGCAGTACTTC.

This clonotype was counted between two and nine times. The rearrangement links TRBV7-9 to TRBJ2-1; D unresolved. CDR1 and CDR2 (germline): SEHNR, FQNEAQ (reference sequence). V was cut by 5 bases and J by 2 bases, with 19 bases left in between. This CDR3 region has 17 residues. The CDR3 nucleotides are TGTGCCAGCAGCCCGATCCTTCAGATTACGGCCTACAATGAGCAGTTCTTC. Protein sequence: CASSPILQITAYNEQFF. The whole variable domain, remainder taken from reference TRBV7-9 and TRBJ2-1, is DTGVSQNPRHKITKRGQNVTFRCDPISEHNRLYWYRQTLGQGPEFLTYFQNEAQLEKSRLLSDRFSAERPKGSFSTLEIQRTEQGDSAMYLCASSPILQITAYNEQFFGPGTRLTVL.

The J gene is TRBJ2-2, the V gene TRBV7-6, with TRBD1 matching 7 bases. V was pared by 5 bases and J by 6 bases, with 6 bases of the junction left unmatched. This CDR3 has 14 amino acids. Germline values: CDR1 SGHVS, CDR2 FNYEAQ. The DNA of the CDR3 is TGTGCCAGCAGCACCCGGACAGGCGCCGGGGAGCTGTTTTTT. Its translation: CASSTRTGAGELFF.

This clonotype was counted between two and nine times. J is TRBJ1-6 and V is TRBV5-1; no clear D. The CDR3 has 11 residues. Trimming stripped 6 bases from V and 13 bases from J, with 11 bases between. CDR1 and CDR2 from the germline V gene are SGHRS and YFSETQ. The CDR3 DNA reads TGCGCCAGCAAAATCAGTGACCCCCTCCACTTT. Protein: CASKISDPLHF.

This clonotype was observed a few times. The chain employs TRBV3-1 and TRBJ2-2, with unresolved D. Trimming took 1 base from V and 4 from J, leaving 7 bases between them. Germline assignment: CDR1 LGHDT and CDR2 YNNKEL (reference sequence). This CDR3 region has 14 residues. The CDR3 bases are TGTGCCAGCAGCCAAGCTCTCAGCACCGGGGAGCTGTTTTTT. It encodes CASSQALSTGELFF.

This clonotype was observed a few times. J is TRBJ1-2 and V is TRBV29-1, with 11 nucleotides matching TRBD1. V lost 5 bases and J lost 6; bases outside the gene matches: 8. CDR1 and CDR2 (germline): SQVTM, ANQGSEA. CDR3 length: 14 residues. The CDR3 region has the DNA TGCAGCGTTTTGGTCTCGGGACAGGGGGATGGCTACACCTTC. Translated, it gives CSVLVSGQGDGYTF.

V and J are TRBV24-1 and TRBJ1-5, with D uncertain. The CDR3 is 13 residues long. Germline CDR1 KGHDR, CDR2 SFDVKD. The germline V and J ends were trimmed by 4 bases and 1 base, with 4 bases remaining between them. CDR3 residues: CATSERSNQPQHF. The CDR3 DNA is TGTGCCACCAGTGAAAGAAGCAATCAGCCCCAGCATTTT.

V gene TRBV5-6 combines with J gene TRBJ1-1, with a possible D match to TRBD1 (5 bases). This CDR3 comprises 14 residues. The germline CDR1 and CDR2 sequences are SGHDT and YYEEEE. V was shortened by 0 bases and J by 4 bases, with 10 bases between the two germline ends. CDR3 protein: CASSLEWDSTEAFF. The CDR3 bases are TGTGCCAGCAGCTTGGAATGGGACTCCACTGAAGCTTTCTTT. The full variable domain, rest sourced from reference TRBV5-6 and TRBJ1-1, is DAGVTQSPTHLIKTRGQQVTLRCSPKSGHDTVSWYQQALGQGPQFIFQYYEEEERQRGNFPDRFSGHQFPNYSSELNVNALLLGDSALYLCASSLEWDSTEAFFGQGTRLTVV.

This clonotype was seen a few times. This chain links TRBV27 with TRBJ2-1; 9 bases agree with TRBD1. Trimming cost V 6 bases and J 4 bases; bases outside gene matches: 7. The CDR3 extends over 15 amino acids. CDR1 and CDR2 (germline): MNHEY, SMNVEV (reference sequence). The DNA for the CDR3 is TGTGCCAGCAGACACTCGGGACAGGGATACAATGAGCAGTTCTTC. This codes for CASRHSGQGYNEQFF.